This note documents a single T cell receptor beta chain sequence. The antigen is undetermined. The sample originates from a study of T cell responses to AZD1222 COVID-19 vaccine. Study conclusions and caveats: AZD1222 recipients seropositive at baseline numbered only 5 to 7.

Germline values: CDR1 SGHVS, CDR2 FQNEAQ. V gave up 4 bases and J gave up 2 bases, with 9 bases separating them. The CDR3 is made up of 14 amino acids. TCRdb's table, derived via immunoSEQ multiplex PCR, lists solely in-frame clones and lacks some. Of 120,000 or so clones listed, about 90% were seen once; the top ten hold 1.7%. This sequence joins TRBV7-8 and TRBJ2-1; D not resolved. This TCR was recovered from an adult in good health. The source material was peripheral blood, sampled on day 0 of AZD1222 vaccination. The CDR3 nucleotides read TGTGCCAGCAGCTCAAGCCAAACCTACAATGAGCAGTTCTTC. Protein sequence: CASSSSQTYNEQFF.